Listed below are T cell receptor beta chains from one sample, sequenced in a study of T cell responses to AZD1222 COVID-19 vaccine. Using immunoSEQ multiplex PCR, the repertoire was profiled, and TCRdb retains in-frame clones only, with some absent. This sample carries around 180,000 clones, approximately 94% of them seen once, and the ten largest clones take roughly 1.5%. This material consisted of peripheral blood, taken 28 days after the second AZD1222 dose. These TCRs come from an adult who received the AZD1222 COVID-19 vaccine. CDR3s include the opening cysteine and the closing phenylalanine or tryptophan. The D gene is left open where the match is weak. Clone size is given for some rows only: seen once, a few or many times, or a class if the clone is expanded.

size	D	V	J	DNA	CDR3
-	TRBD2	TRBV7-3	TRBJ2-3	TGTGCCAGCAGCCCTAGTAGCGGGGGGGTCACAGATACGCAGTATTTT	CASSPSSGGVTDTQYF
-	TRBD1	TRBV7-9	TRBJ1-4	TGTGCCAGCAGCCTCGGGGCAGGGGGGAATGAAAAACTGTTTTTT	CASSLGAGGNEKLFF
-	-	TRBV7-7	TRBJ2-7	TGTGCTAGCAGCTTAGGTTCAGGGGGGACCTACGAGCAGTACTTC	CASSLGSGGTYEQYF
-	TRBD1	TRBV6-5	TRBJ1-6	TGTGCCAGCAGTTACAATGGACAGGGGCCAAATTCACCCCTCCACTTT	CASSYNGQGPNSPLHF
-	TRBD2	TRBV13	TRBJ2-3	TGTGCCAGCAGCTTCTTGCTAGCGGAGAACCCAGATACGCAGTATTTT	CASSFLLAENPDTQYF
-	-	TRBV24-1	TRBJ2-1	TGTGCCACCAGTGGGCAAGCTGGGGATGAGCAGTTCTTC	CATSGQAGDEQFF
-	-	TRBV5-1	TRBJ2-7	TGCGCCAGCAGCTCTGGGGAGGTCACCTCCTACGAGCAGTACTTC	CASSSGEVTSYEQYF
-	-	TRBV4-3	TRBJ1-6	TGCGCCAGCAGCCAAGGGTCGGCAAGAAGCTCCTATAATTCACCCCTCCACTTT	CASSQGSARSSYNSPLHF
-	-	TRBV6-2/TRBV6-3	TRBJ1-2	TGTGCCAGCAGTGCATCCGAGACGATAATCTATGGCTACACCTTC	CASSASETIIYGYTF
few	TRBD1	TRBV6-6	TRBJ1-2	TGTGCCAGCAGGCCGGGACAGTCTGGCTACACCTTC	CASRPGQSGYTF